This T cell receptor beta chain stems from a study of CD8 T cells in ankylosing spondylitis. Regarding the study as a whole: It appeared that ankylosing spondylitis blood was characterized by a TCR beta motif of several highly homologous variants. The study looked at matched synovial fluid samples from ankylosing spondylitis patients. Disease-linked clones were reported to be significantly enriched there.

This clonotype was observed at least ten times. Its antigen remains unknown. Using quantitative 5'-RACE with molecular barcodes, the authors made TCR beta libraries. TCRdb fed the 5' RACE reads into MiXCR, producing one record per CDR3 protein. The data show about 450,000 distinct CDR3 sequences, approximately 26% seen once. Germline lookup yields CDR1 DFQATT and CDR2 SNEGSKA (reference sequence). This CDR3 is built from 13 residues. Trimming cost V 6 bases and J 0 bases, with 11 bases left between them. The specimen was blood, either unsorted or a sorted T cell fraction (not recorded which). The chain employs TRBV20-1 and TRBJ1-1; D is uncertain. The source of this sequence is a male donor with ankylosing spondylitis. CDR3: CSALGVLNTEAFF. The CDR3 DNA follows: TGCAGTGCACTCGGGGTTTTGAACACTGAAGCTTTCTTT.